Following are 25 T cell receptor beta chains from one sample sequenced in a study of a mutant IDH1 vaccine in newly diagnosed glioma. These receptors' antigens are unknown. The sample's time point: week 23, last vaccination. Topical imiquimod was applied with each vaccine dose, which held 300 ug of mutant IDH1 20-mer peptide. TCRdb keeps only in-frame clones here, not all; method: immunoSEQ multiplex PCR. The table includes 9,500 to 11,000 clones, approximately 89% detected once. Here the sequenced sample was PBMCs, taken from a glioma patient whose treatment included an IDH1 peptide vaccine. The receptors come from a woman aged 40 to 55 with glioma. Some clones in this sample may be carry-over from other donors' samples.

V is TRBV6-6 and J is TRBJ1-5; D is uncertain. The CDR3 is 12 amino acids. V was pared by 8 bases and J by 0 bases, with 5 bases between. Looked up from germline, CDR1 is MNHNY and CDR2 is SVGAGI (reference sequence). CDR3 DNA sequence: TGTGCCAGCGGTCTTAGCAATCAGCCCCAGCATTTT. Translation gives CASGLSNQPQHF.

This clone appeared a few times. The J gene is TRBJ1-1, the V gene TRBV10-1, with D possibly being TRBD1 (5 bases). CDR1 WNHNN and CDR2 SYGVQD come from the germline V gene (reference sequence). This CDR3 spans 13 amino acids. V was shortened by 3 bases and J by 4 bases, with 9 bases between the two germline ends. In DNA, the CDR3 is TGCGCCAGCAGTGAAAACAGGCTCACTGAAGCTTTCTTT. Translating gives CASSENRLTEAFF.

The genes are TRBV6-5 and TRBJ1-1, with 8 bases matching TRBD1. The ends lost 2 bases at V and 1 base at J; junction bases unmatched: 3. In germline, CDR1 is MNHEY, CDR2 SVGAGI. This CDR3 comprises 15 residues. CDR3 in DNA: TGTGCCAGCAGTTACGAAACAGGGGGGAACACTGAAGCTTTCTTT. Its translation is CASSYETGGNTEAFF.

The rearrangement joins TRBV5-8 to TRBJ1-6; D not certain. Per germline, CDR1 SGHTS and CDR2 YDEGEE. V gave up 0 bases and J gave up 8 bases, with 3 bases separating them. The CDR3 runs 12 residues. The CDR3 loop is CASSLDYSPLHF. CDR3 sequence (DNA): TGTGCCAGCAGCTTGGATTATTCACCCCTCCACTTT.

In nucleotides, the CDR3 is TGTGCCAGTACGACTTCATGGGAACGTTATAATTCACCCCTCCACTTT. This codes for CASTTSWERYNSPLHF. V usage is TRBV19 and J usage is TRBJ1-6, with D hard to call. Trimming left V 7 bases short and J 4 bases short, with 17 bases between. This CDR3 has 16 residues. Germline loops: CDR1 LNHDA, CDR2 SQIVND (reference sequence).

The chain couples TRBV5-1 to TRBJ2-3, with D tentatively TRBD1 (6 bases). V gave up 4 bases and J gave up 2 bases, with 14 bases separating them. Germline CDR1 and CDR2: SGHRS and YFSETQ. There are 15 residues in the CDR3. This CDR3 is CASSQDSSNTDTQYF. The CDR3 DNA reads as TGCGCCAGCAGCCAGGACAGCTCTAACACAGATACGCAGTATTTT.

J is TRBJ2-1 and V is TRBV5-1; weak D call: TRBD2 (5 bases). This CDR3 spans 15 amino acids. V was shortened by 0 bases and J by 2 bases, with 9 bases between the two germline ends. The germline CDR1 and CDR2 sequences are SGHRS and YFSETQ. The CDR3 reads CASSLAGIPYNEQFF. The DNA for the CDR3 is TGCGCCAGCAGCTTGGCGGGAATTCCCTACAATGAGCAGTTCTTC.

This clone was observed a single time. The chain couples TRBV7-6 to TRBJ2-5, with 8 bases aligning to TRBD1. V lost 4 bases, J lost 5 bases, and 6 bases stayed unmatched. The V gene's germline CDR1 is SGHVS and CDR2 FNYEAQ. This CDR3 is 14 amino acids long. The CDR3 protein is CASSSNTGGETQYF. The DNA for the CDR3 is TGTGCCAGCAGCTCAAATACAGGGGGGGAGACCCAGTACTTC.

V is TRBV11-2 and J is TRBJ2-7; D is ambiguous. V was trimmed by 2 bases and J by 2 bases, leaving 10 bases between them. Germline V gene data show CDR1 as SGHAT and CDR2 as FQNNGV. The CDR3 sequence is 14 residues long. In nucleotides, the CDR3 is TGTGCCAGCAGCTTAACAGAAACTACCTACGAGCAGTACTTC. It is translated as CASSLTETTYEQYF.

The CDR3 here is CASSLLQGDGYTF. The DNA for the CDR3 is TGCGCCAGCAGCTTATTGCAGGGGGATGGCTACACCTTC. The rearrangement links TRBV5-1 to TRBJ1-2, with 7 bases identical to TRBD1. Trimming at V came to 2 bases and at J to 6 bases, leaving 4 bases not matched to a gene. The CDR3 is 13 amino acids. The germline gives CDR1 SGHRS, CDR2 YFSETQ.

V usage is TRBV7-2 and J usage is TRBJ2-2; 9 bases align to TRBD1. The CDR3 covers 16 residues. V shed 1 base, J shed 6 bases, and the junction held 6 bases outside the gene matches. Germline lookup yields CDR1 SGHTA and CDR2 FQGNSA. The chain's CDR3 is CASSLVGQGVSGELFF. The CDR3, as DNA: TGTGCCAGCAGCTTAGTGGGACAGGGTGTATCCGGGGAGCTGTTTTTT.

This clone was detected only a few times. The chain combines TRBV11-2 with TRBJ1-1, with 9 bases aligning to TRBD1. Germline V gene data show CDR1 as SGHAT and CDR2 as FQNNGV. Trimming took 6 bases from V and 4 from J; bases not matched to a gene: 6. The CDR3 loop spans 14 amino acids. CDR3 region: CASRQGAGATEAFF. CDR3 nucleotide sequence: TGTGCCAGCAGACAGGGGGCAGGGGCCACTGAAGCTTTCTTT.

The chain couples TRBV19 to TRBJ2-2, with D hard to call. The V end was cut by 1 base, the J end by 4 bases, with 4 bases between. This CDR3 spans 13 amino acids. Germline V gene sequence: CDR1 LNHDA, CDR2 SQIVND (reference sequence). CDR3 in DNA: TGTGCCAGTAGTATAGTTGTCACCGGGGAGCTGTTTTTT. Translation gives CASSIVVTGELFF.

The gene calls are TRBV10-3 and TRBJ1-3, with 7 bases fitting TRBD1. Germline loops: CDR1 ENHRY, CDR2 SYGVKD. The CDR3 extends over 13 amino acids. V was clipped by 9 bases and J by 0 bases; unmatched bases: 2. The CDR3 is CAIRDSSGNTIYF. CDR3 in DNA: TGTGCCATTCGGGACAGCTCTGGAAACACCATATATTTT.

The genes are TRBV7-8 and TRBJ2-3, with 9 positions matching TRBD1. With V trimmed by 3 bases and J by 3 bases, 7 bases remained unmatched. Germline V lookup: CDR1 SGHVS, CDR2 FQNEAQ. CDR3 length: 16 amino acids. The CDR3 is CASSFDGTGWTDTQYF. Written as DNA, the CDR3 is TGTGCCAGCAGCTTTGACGGGACAGGGTGGACAGATACGCAGTATTTT.

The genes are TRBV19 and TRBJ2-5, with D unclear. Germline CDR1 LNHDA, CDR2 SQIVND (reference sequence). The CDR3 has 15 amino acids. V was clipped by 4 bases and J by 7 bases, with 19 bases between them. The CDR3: CASSSDSYEEGTQYF. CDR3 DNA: TGTGCCAGTAGTAGCGACTCTTACGAGGAAGGGACCCAGTACTTC.

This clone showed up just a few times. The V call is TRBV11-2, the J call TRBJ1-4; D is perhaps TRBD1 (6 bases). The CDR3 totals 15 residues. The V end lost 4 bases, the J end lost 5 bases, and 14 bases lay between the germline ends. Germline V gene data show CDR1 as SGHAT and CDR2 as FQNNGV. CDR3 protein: CASSSRVGGNEKLFF. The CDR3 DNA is TGTGCCAGCAGCTCCCGGGTAGGGGGGAATGAAAAACTGTTTTTT.

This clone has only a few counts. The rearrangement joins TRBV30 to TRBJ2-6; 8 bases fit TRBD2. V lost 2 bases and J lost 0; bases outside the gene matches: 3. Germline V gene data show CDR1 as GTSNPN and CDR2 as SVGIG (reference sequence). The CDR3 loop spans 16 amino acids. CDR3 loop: CAWSRGGDSGANVLTF. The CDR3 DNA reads TGTGCCTGGAGTCGGGGGGGAGACTCTGGGGCCAACGTCCTGACTTTC.

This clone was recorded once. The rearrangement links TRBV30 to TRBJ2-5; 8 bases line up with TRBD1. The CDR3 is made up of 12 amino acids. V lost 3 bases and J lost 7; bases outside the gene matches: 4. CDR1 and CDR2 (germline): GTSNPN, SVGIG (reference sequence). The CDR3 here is CAWSGQGGTQYF. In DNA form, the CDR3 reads TGTGCCTGGAGCGGACAGGGAGGGACCCAGTACTTC.

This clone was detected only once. The CDR3 nucleotides are TGTGCCAGCGGCGAGTCCTTTAACACTGAAGCTTTCTTT. Amino acids: CASGESFNTEAFF. The V gene is TRBV27, the J gene TRBJ1-1; no clear D. Germline V gives CDR1 MNHEY, CDR2 SMNVEV (reference sequence). Trimming stripped 8 bases from V and 2 bases from J, with 12 bases between. CDR3 size: 13 residues.

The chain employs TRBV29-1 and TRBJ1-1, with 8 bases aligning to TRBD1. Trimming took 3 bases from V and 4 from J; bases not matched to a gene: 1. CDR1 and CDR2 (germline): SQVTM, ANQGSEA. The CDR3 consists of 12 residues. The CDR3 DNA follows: TGCAGCGTTGACAGGGGGCTCACTGAAGCTTTCTTT. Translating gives CSVDRGLTEAFF.

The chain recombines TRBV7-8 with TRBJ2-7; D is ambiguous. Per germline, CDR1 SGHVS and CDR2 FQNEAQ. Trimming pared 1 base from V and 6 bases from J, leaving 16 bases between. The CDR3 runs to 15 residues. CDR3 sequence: CASSLEGSYSPEQYF. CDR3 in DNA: TGTGCCAGCAGCTTAGAGGGTAGCTACTCCCCCGAGCAGTACTTC.

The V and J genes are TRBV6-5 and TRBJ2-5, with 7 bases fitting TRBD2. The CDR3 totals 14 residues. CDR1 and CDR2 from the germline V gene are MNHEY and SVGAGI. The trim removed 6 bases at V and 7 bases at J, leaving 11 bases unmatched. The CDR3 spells CASSTTGGGGTQYF. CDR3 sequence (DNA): TGTGCCAGCAGCACCACCGGTGGGGGGGGGACCCAGTACTTC.

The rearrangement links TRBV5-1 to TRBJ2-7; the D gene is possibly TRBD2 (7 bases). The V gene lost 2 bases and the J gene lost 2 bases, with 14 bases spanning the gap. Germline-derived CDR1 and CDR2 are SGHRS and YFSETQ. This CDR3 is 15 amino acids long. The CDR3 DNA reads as TGCGCCAGCAGCTTTTCGCGGGGGCCGACCTACGAGCAGTACTTC. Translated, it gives CASSFSRGPTYEQYF.

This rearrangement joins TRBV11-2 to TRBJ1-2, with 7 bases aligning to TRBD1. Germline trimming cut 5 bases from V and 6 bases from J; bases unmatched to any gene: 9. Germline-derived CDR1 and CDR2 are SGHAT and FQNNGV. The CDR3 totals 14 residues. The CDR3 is CASSHNRGTDGYTF. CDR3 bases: TGTGCCAGCAGCCACAACAGGGGAACGGATGGCTACACCTTC.